The next 25 T cell receptor beta chains were all read from a single sample in a study of beta chain features in type 1 diabetes. Every bit of the isolated RNA underwent reverse transcription, so sequencing read expressed TCRB transcripts. Here immunoSEQ multiplex PCR was the method, and the copy in TCRdb shows in-frame clones only, minus some. The sample contains 400,000 to 600,000 clones, approximately 31% of which appear only once. Sequenced: naive CD4+ T cells from blood. These receptor sequences come from a man between 18 and 29 years old in good health.

This clone has only a few counts. This chain joins TRBV30 and TRBJ2-3, with a weak D call TRBD2 (5 bases). The CDR3 runs 15 residues. Trimming shortened V by 0 bases and J by 6 bases, and 16 bases separated the two germline ends. Germline CDR1 reads GTSNPN; CDR2 reads SVGIG (reference sequence). The CDR3 sequence is CAWSVRWSRGDTQYF. In nucleotides, the CDR3 is TGTGCCTGGAGTGTAAGATGGTCTCGCGGGGATACGCAGTATTTT.

This clone has just one count. The V and J genes are TRBV9 and TRBJ2-1, with 9 positions matching TRBD2. The germline CDR1 and CDR2 sequences are SGDLS and YYNGEE. After removal of 2 bases from V and 5 bases from J, the junction contained 2 bases not matched to a gene. The CDR3 runs to 14 residues. The CDR3 DNA sequence: TGTGCCAGCAGCGTTAGCGGGAGAGACAATGAGCAGTTCTTC. Translation gives CASSVSGRDNEQFF.

The genes are TRBV10-3 and TRBJ2-1; no reliable D call. Trimming stripped 8 bases from V and 4 bases from J, with 12 bases between. Germline V gene data show CDR1 as ENHRY and CDR2 as SYGVKD. CDR3 length: 13 residues. This CDR3 reads CAIGQALYNEQFF. CDR3 DNA: TGTGCCATCGGCCAGGCCTTATACAATGAGCAGTTCTTC.

In this sample, this clone turned up a few times. CDR3 in amino acids: CAWSRVYSNQPQHF. The CDR3 DNA reads TGTGCCTGGAGCAGGGTGTATAGCAATCAGCCCCAGCATTTT. The V gene is TRBV30, the J gene TRBJ1-5; possibly TRBD1 for D (5 bases). V dropped 3 bases and J dropped 0 bases, with 9 bases sitting between them. This CDR3 is built from 14 residues. Looked up from germline, CDR1 is GTSNPN and CDR2 is SVGIG (reference sequence).

This chain joins TRBV7-9 and TRBJ1-1; D uncertain. The CDR3 contains 13 residues. V shed 3 bases and J shed 10 bases, with 15 bases lying between them. Germline V lookup: CDR1 SEHNR, CDR2 FQNEAQ (reference sequence). CDR3 DNA sequence: TGTGCCAGCAGCTTTGATCCGAATTCAAGAGCTTTCTTT. Its protein is CASSFDPNSRAFF.

The chain combines TRBV30 with TRBJ2-1; no definite D call. Germline-derived CDR1 and CDR2 are GTSNPN and SVGIG (reference sequence). This CDR3 spans 13 amino acids. V was clipped by 5 bases and J by 3 bases, with 11 bases between them. The CDR3 region has the DNA TGTGCCTGGGCCCGCCACGGCTACAATGAGCAGTTCTTC. It specifies CAWARHGYNEQFF.

Of note for this clone: Other DNA sequences in this specimen translate into the identical CDR3. The rearrangement uses TRBV20-1 and TRBJ2-7, with D unclear. Germline V gene data show CDR1 as DFQATT and CDR2 as SNEGSKA (reference sequence). V lost 1 base and J lost 1, with 2 bases in between. The CDR3 has 11 amino acids. The CDR3 DNA sequence: TGCAGTGCTAGAGTTTCCTACGAGCAGTACTTC. Translating it yields CSARVSYEQYF.

This clone was counted only a few times. The chain joins TRBV11-3 to TRBJ2-1; 7 bases match TRBD1. The CDR3 runs to 14 residues. Per germline, CDR1 SGHNT and CDR2 YENEEA. With 6 bases clipped from V and 6 bases from J, the junction kept 8 bases outside the gene matches. CDR3 DNA: TGTGCCAGCAGTCCCGGGACAGTTCCCAATGAGCAGTTCTTC. It translates to CASSPGTVPNEQFF.

This clone was detected only a few times. This chain connects TRBV4-3 to TRBJ2-3, with 7 bases matching TRBD1. This CDR3 is built from 14 residues. In germline, CDR1 is LGHNA, CDR2 YSLEER. The V segment lost 4 bases and the J segment 4 bases; nucleotides outside the gene matches: 5. The CDR3 DNA reads as TGCGCCAGCAGCCGAGAAACAGGGGCAGATACGCAGTATTTT. Translation gives CASSRETGADTQYF.

V gene TRBV2 combines with J gene TRBJ2-1; TRBD1 matches 9 bases. J was trimmed by 10 bases and V by 5 bases; bases with no gene match: 3. This CDR3 has 12 amino acids. CDR1 is SNHLY and CDR2 is FYNNEI in the germline V gene. The CDR3 DNA reads as TGTGCCAGCAGTCGGACAGGGGTCGAGCAGTTCTTC. Amino acids: CASSRTGVEQFF.

CDR3 sequence reads: CAWDGQGYEQYF. The CDR3 nucleotides read TGTGCCTGGGATGGACAGGGCTACGAGCAGTACTTC. The chain combines TRBV30 with TRBJ2-7; 8 positions agree with TRBD1. Germline assignment: CDR1 GTSNPN and CDR2 SVGIG (reference sequence). The CDR3 is 12 residues long. Unmatched junction bases numbered 3, after V lost 5 bases and J lost 3 bases.

CDR3: CASAQRDYNEQFF. In DNA, the CDR3 is TGTGCCAGCGCGCAGAGGGACTACAATGAGCAGTTCTTC. The V gene is TRBV5-4, the J gene TRBJ2-1; perhaps TRBD2 as D (5 bases). CDR1 SGHNT and CDR2 YYREEE come from the germline V gene (reference sequence). Trimming shortened V by 7 bases and J by 3 bases, and 11 bases separated the two germline ends. This CDR3 spans 13 amino acids. The full variable domain, in which reference TRBV5-4 and TRBJ2-1 provide the parts outside the CDR3, is ETGVTQSPTHLIKTRGQQVTLRCSSQSGHNTVSWYQQALGQGPQFIFQYYREEENGRGNFPPRFSGLQFPNYSSELNVNALELDDSALYLCASAQRDYNEQFFGPGTRLTVL.

In its sample, this clone was seen a few times. The rearrangement links TRBV29-1 to TRBJ2-7, with 9 bases that match TRBD1. CDR3 length: 13 amino acids. CDR1 SQVTM and CDR2 ANQGSEA come from the germline V gene. J lost 3 bases, V lost 6 bases, and 6 bases had no gene match. The CDR3 loop reads CSVNRGQGYEQYF. Here the CDR3 DNA reads TGCAGCGTCAACCGGGGACAGGGCTACGAGCAGTACTTC.

This clone was counted only a few times. This chain joins TRBV28 and TRBJ1-4, with D unclear. CDR3 length: 11 residues. The V end was cut by 6 bases, the J end by 7 bases, with 6 bases between. Germline V gene lookup returns CDR1 MDHEN and CDR2 SYDVKM. This CDR3 reads CASSTFEKLFF. In DNA, the CDR3 is TGTGCCAGCAGCACGTTTGAAAAACTGTTTTTT.

The rearrangement joins TRBV25-1 to TRBJ2-7; D tentatively reads TRBD1 or TRBD2 (5 bases each). The CDR3 runs 12 residues. The V end lost 7 bases, the J end lost 3 bases, and 10 bases lay between the germline ends. The germline V gene encodes CDR1 MGHDK and CDR2 SYGVNS. For the CDR3, the DNA is TGTGCCAGCACCAGGGACGGCTACGAGCAGTACTTC. It codes for CASTRDGYEQYF.

There are a few counts of this clone. The chain is built from TRBV30 and TRBJ2-5; weak D call: TRBD1 (6 bases). The CDR3 loop spans 13 amino acids. Trimming stripped 0 bases from V and 10 bases from J, with 15 bases between. Germline V gives CDR1 GTSNPN, CDR2 SVGIG (reference sequence). Written as DNA, the CDR3 is TGTGCCTGGAGTGTAGGGGGTCTGGGCCGCCAGTACTTC. This sequence encodes CAWSVGGLGRQYF. Variable domain in full (rest from reference TRBV30 and TRBJ2-5): SQTIHQWPATLVQPVGSPLSLECTVEGTSNPNLYWYRQAAGRGLQLLFYSVGIGQISSEVPQNLSASRPQDRQFILSSKKLLLSDSGFYLCAWSVGGLGRQYFGPGTRLLVL.

This chain links TRBV6-4 with TRBJ2-3; 9 bases align to TRBD1. The germline V gene has CDR1 MRHNA and CDR2 SNTAGT. Germline trimming cut 0 bases from V and 3 bases from J; bases unmatched to any gene: 7. This CDR3 region has 17 residues. CDR3 coding DNA: TGTGCCAGCAGTGACTCCCGGGGACAGGGAGGAACAGATACGCAGTATTTT. Translating it yields CASSDSRGQGGTDTQYF.

The chain uses TRBV6-5 and TRBJ2-1; TRBD2 matches at 9 bases. CDR3 length equals 16 residues. Trimming cost V 4 bases and J 3 bases; bases outside gene matches: 7. Germline V gives CDR1 MNHEY, CDR2 SVGAGI. CDR3 residues: CASSSSGTSRYNEQFF. CDR3 DNA: TGTGCCAGCAGTTCATCCGGGACTAGCCGCTACAATGAGCAGTTCTTC.

This chain uses TRBV30 with TRBJ2-2; D is possibly TRBD1 or TRBD2 (6 bases each). V was cut by 0 bases and J by 1 base, with 9 bases left in between. CDR1 and CDR2 (germline): GTSNPN, SVGIG (reference sequence). The CDR3 has 15 amino acids. The CDR3 DNA follows: TGTGCCTGGAGTGTCCGGGGGCTGAACACCGGGGAGCTGTTTTTT. Protein product: CAWSVRGLNTGELFF.

The chain joins TRBV10-3 to TRBJ1-5, with D unclear. V was trimmed by 4 bases and J by 5 bases, leaving 12 bases between them. The CDR3 runs to 14 residues. CDR1 and CDR2 from the germline V gene are ENHRY and SYGVKD. CDR3 loop: CAISAETADQPQHF. DNA of the CDR3: TGTGCCATCAGTGCAGAAACAGCTGATCAGCCCCAGCATTTT.

The chain uses TRBV5-1 and TRBJ2-1; 7 nucleotides align to TRBD2. This CDR3 is 15 amino acids long. The germline CDR1 and CDR2 sequences are SGHRS and YFSETQ. Trimming took 2 bases from V and 6 from J; bases not matched to a gene: 8. The CDR3 nucleotides are TGCGCCAGCAGCTTCACTAGCGTAGGACCCAATGAGCAGTTCTTC. It is translated as CASSFTSVGPNEQFF. The full variable domain, in which reference TRBV5-1 and TRBJ2-1 provide the parts outside the CDR3, is KAGVTQTPRYLIKTRGQQVTLSCSPISGHRSVSWYQQTPGQGLQFLFEYFSETQRNKGNFPGRFSGRQFSNSRSEMNVSTLELGDSALYLCASSFTSVGPNEQFFGPGTRLTVL.

This chain uses TRBV29-1 with TRBJ1-2; D is possibly TRBD1 (5 bases). The length of the CDR3 is 12 residues. Trimming took 4 bases from V and 2 from J, leaving 8 bases between them. Germline assignment: CDR1 SQVTM and CDR2 ANQGSEA. CDR3 region: CSVGPGNYGYTF. The CDR3 DNA reads as TGCAGCGTTGGTCCAGGGAACTATGGCTACACCTTC. The full variable domain, rest sourced from reference TRBV29-1 and TRBJ1-2, is SAVISQKPSRDICQRGTSLTIQCQVDSQVTMMFWYRQQPGQSLTLIATANQGSEATYESGFVIDKFPISRPNLTFSTLTVSNMSPEDSSIYLCSVGPGNYGYTFGSGTRLTVV.

The chain employs TRBV6-6 and TRBJ1-1; TRBD1 aligns across 10 bases. After removal of 5 bases from V and 6 bases from J, the junction contained 3 bases not matched to a gene. CDR1 and CDR2 from the germline V gene are MNHNY and SVGAGI (reference sequence). The CDR3 is 13 residues long. CDR3 DNA: TGTGCCAGCAGTCGGGACAGGGGTGCTGAAGCTTTCTTT. This translates into CASSRDRGAEAFF.

The CDR3 loop is CASSDTILYNEQFF. The CDR3 bases are TGTGCCAGCAGTGATACAATTCTCTACAATGAGCAGTTCTTC. The chain joins TRBV25-1 to TRBJ2-1; no reliable D call. The CDR3 has 14 amino acids. Trimming removed 3 bases from V and 3 bases from J, with 9 bases in between. From germline, CDR1 is MGHDK and CDR2 SYGVNS.

J is TRBJ1-1 and V is TRBV7-2; no reliable D call. V was shortened by 4 bases and J by 6 bases, with 12 bases between the two germline ends. The CDR3 is made up of 13 amino acids. Per germline, CDR1 SGHTA and CDR2 FQGNSA. CDR3 region: CASSSRRDSEAFF. For the CDR3, the DNA is TGTGCCAGCAGCTCAAGGAGGGATTCTGAAGCTTTCTTT.